The 14 T cell receptor beta chains presented below share a single source sample, sequenced in a study of T cell clonotyping in hematopoietic cell transplantation (dated by TCRdb to the early 2020s). What the time point label conveys for this sample: 100 days after allo-HCT. The library relied on the immunoSEQ multiplex PCR assay. Sourced from immuneACCESS, this table was stored by TCRdb with only in-frame sequences that have V and J called. A share of the clones is absent; for the studies checked, an unresolved V gene accounts for under half, and the remainder has no known explanation. The sample data list around 14,000 clones, and 85% to 90% of these were observed just once. The ten largest make up 9.5% to 15% of the sample. The sequencing used PBMCs, collected 100 days after allogeneic stem cell transplant. Receptors originate from a male patient between 50 and 60 years old who had an allogeneic stem cell transplant from an unrelated donor, so T cells may come from the graft donor. Some clones in this sample may be carry-over from other donors' samples.

V is TRBV6-5 and J is TRBJ2-5; 8 bases fit TRBD1. The germline gives CDR1 MNHEY, CDR2 SVGAGI. The CDR3 is 16 residues long. V shed 2 bases, J shed 4 bases, and the junction held 9 bases outside the gene matches. This CDR3 is CASSYQYGTGGETQYF. CDR3 sequence (DNA): TGTGCCAGCAGTTACCAATACGGGACAGGCGGAGAGACCCAGTACTTC.

CDR3 sequence: CASASGIAYEQYF. The CDR3 nucleotides are TGTGCCAGTGCTAGCGGGATCGCCTACGAGCAGTACTTC. This chain uses TRBV19 with TRBJ2-7; the match to TRBD2 covers 9 bases. The trim removed 8 bases at V and 2 bases at J, leaving 4 bases unmatched. The germline gives CDR1 LNHDA, CDR2 SQIVND (reference sequence). This CDR3 contains 13 residues.

A single count supports this clone. V usage is TRBV30 and J usage is TRBJ1-6; unclear D gene. The V and J ends lost 1 base and 9 bases respectively, with 10 bases between them. CDR3 length: 13 residues. The germline V gene encodes CDR1 GTSNPN and CDR2 SVGIG (reference sequence). CDR3 protein: CAWSALQSSPLHF. CDR3 nucleotides: TGTGCCTGGAGTGCCCTCCAGAGTTCACCCCTCCACTTT.

The rearrangement joins TRBV28 to TRBJ1-3, with D uncertain. CDR3 length equals 15 residues. CDR1 is MDHEN, CDR2 SYDVKM, per germline. The V gene lost 5 bases and the J gene lost 0 bases, with 11 bases spanning the gap. In DNA, the CDR3 is TGTGCCAGCAGTGATCTCGCGGACTCTGGAAACACCATATATTTT. This encodes CASSDLADSGNTIYF.

Only a few counts were recorded for this clone. This sequence joins TRBV6-5 and TRBJ1-5; weak D call: TRBD1 (6 bases). CDR1 is MNHEY, CDR2 SVGAGI, per germline. There are 13 residues in the CDR3. Trimming removed 2 bases at V and 8 bases at J, with 10 bases between. CDR3 in amino acids: CASSYGNREPQHF. CDR3 DNA sequence: TGTGCCAGCAGTTACGGAAACAGGGAGCCCCAGCATTTT.

This clone was picked up one time. The chain couples TRBV19 to TRBJ1-2, with D hard to call. Per the germline V gene, CDR1 is LNHDA and CDR2 is SQIVND (reference sequence). The CDR3 loop spans 15 amino acids. The germline V and J ends were trimmed by 8 bases and 4 bases, with 20 bases remaining between them. This CDR3 is CASHYPESWGYGYTF. In DNA form, the CDR3 reads TGTGCCAGTCACTATCCTGAGAGCTGGGGCTATGGCTACACCTTC.

This chain connects TRBV6-1 to TRBJ1-2, with D maybe TRBD1 (6 bases). This CDR3 spans 16 amino acids. V was shortened by 3 bases and J by 8 bases, with 22 bases between the two germline ends. Germline CDR1 MNHNS, CDR2 SASEGT. The CDR3 loop reads CASSDLGTTGIGGYTF. CDR3 sequence (DNA): TGTGCCAGCAGTGACCTCGGAACCACAGGGATCGGGGGCTACACCTTC.

The chain recombines TRBV20-1 with TRBJ2-1; D ambiguous. This CDR3 has 11 residues. Germline assignment: CDR1 DFQATT and CDR2 SNEGSKA (reference sequence). Trimming took off 1 base at V and 9 bases at J, with 7 bases between the two ends. CDR3 sequence: CSARASGEQFF. The CDR3 DNA sequence: TGCAGTGCTAGAGCGTCTGGTGAGCAGTTCTTC.

The chain combines TRBV5-1 with TRBJ2-7; 9 nucleotides match TRBD2. The CDR3 sequence is 16 residues long. The germline V gene encodes CDR1 SGHRS and CDR2 YFSETQ. J lost 4 bases, V lost 2 bases, and 10 bases had no gene match. CDR3 loop: CASSLGIAGDGYEQYF. The CDR3 DNA sequence: TGCGCCAGCAGCTTAGGTATAGCGGGAGATGGTTACGAGCAGTACTTC.

The rearrangement joins TRBV11-1 to TRBJ2-6; D unresolved. Germline lookup yields CDR1 SGHAT and CDR2 FQDESV (reference sequence). The CDR3 has 16 residues. V dropped 4 bases and J dropped 2 bases, with 12 bases sitting between them. In DNA, the CDR3 is TGTGCCAGCAGCTCGCCCCAAAACGCTGGGGCCAACGTCCTGACTTTC. It yields the protein CASSSPQNAGANVLTF.

This sequence joins TRBV6-1 and TRBJ2-3, with D possibly matching TRBD1 (5 bases). CDR1 is MNHNS, CDR2 SASEGT, per germline. The germline V and J ends were trimmed by 6 bases and 7 bases, with 8 bases remaining between them. This CDR3 contains 11 residues. The CDR3 DNA follows: TGTGCCAGCAGGACAGTAAATACGCAGTATTTT. It specifies CASRTVNTQYF.

The chain has TRBV10-3 and TRBJ1-2; D is possibly TRBD1 (6 bases). CDR3 size: 12 residues. Germline CDR1 ENHRY, CDR2 SYGVKD. V lost 3 bases and J lost 14, with 16 bases in between. The CDR3 reads CAISEAQGYRTF. DNA for the CDR3: TGTGCCATCAGTGAAGCACAGGGTTATCGGACCTTC.

J is TRBJ1-2 and V is TRBV7-2; TRBD1 might be the D (5 bases). Germline-derived CDR1 and CDR2 are SGHTA and FQGNSA. Between the trimmed V and J ends, which lost 2 bases and 4 bases, there was a span of 14 bases. The CDR3 totals 15 residues. CDR3 DNA: TGTGCCAGCAGCTTACAGGAGGGGACTGGCTATGGCTACACCTTC. Translated: CASSLQEGTGYGYTF.

The chain employs TRBV11-2 and TRBJ1-2; D uncertain. Deletions cut 5 bases from V and 2 bases from J, with 6 bases between. The CDR3 extends over 12 amino acids. Germline V gene data show CDR1 as SGHAT and CDR2 as FQNNGV. CDR3 sequence reads: CASSRRNYGYTF. The CDR3 nucleotides read TGTGCCAGCAGCCGGAGAAACTATGGCTACACCTTC.